The present TCR beta chain was sequenced within a study of blood T cell repertoires in COVID-19. Study in general: Specimens from acute and convalescent COVID-19 originated in the United States, Italy and Spain. T cells, B-cell-depleted T cells, or PBMCs provided the cDNA or gDNA that served as material.

Original data processing: Reference gene primer amplification yielded estimated nucleated cell counts. Here immunoSEQ multiplex PCR was the method, and the copy in TCRdb shows in-frame clones only, minus some. V, J and clone size were drawn from that table, and D and trimming were deduced from the DNA. This sample yields about 340,000 clones, of which approximately 86% are seen a single time; approximately 4% belongs to the top ten. Cohort assignment relied on participant-reported clinical history. This CDR3 contains 13 residues. Between the trimmed V and J ends, which lost 2 bases and 6 bases, there was a span of 11 bases. Germline CDR1 is SGHDT and CDR2 is YYEEEE.

The chain joins TRBV5-6 to TRBJ1-2; no definite D call. The TCR was taken from a woman in her forties with acute COVID-19. The sequencing sample was made of PBMCs or T cells enriched from blood (not recorded which). In DNA form, the CDR3 reads TGTGCCAGCAGCTTAGAACAGAAAAATGGCTACACCTTC. It codes for CASSLEQKNGYTF.